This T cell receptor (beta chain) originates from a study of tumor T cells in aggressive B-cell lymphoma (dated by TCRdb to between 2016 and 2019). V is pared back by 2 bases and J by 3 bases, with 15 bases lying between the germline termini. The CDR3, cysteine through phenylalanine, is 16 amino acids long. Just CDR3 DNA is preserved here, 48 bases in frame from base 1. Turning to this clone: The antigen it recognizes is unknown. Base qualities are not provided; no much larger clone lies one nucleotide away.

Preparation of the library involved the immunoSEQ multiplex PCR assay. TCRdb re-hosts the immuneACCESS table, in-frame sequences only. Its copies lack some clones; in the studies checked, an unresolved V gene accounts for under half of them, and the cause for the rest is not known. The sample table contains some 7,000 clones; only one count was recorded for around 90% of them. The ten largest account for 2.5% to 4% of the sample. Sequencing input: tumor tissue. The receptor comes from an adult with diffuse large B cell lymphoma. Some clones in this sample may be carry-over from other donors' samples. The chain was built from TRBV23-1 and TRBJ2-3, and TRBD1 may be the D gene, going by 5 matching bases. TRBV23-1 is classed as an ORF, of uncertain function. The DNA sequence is TGCGCCAGCAGTCAACGCTGGGGCAGGAAAACAGATACGCAGTATTTT. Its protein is CASSQRWGRKTDTQYF.